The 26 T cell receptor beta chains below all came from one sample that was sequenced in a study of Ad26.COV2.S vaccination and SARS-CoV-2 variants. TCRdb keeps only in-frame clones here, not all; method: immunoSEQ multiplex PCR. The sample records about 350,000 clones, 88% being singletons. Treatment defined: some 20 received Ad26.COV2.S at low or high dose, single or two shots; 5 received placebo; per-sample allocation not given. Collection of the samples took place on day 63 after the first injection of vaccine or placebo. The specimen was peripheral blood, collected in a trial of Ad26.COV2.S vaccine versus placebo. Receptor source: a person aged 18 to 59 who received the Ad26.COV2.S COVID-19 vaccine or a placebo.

The CDR3 nucleotides read TGTGCCAGCAGCCCCCGAGGGGGAGTGTATGCCGGGGAGCTGTTTTTT. Its translation: CASSPRGGVYAGELFF. The chain combines TRBV7-2 with TRBJ2-2; maybe TRBD1 (6 bases). V lost 5 bases, J lost 6 bases, and 19 bases lay in between. This CDR3 has 16 residues. Looked up from germline, CDR1 is SGHTA and CDR2 is FQGNSA. Full variable domain (missing parts from reference TRBV7-2 and TRBJ2-2): GAGVSQSPSNKVTEKGKDVELRCDPISGHTALYWYRQSLGQGLEFLIYFQGNSAPDKSGLPSDRFSAERTGGSVSTLTIQRTQQEDSAVYLCASSPRGGVYAGELFFGEGSRLTVL.

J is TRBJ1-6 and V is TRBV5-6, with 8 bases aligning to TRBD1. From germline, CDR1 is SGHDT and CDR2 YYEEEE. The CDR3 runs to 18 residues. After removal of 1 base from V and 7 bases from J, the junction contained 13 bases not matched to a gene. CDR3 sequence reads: CASSLIVQGAGKNSPLHF. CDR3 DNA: TGTGCCAGCAGCTTGATAGTCCAGGGGGCGGGTAAGAATTCACCCCTCCACTTT.

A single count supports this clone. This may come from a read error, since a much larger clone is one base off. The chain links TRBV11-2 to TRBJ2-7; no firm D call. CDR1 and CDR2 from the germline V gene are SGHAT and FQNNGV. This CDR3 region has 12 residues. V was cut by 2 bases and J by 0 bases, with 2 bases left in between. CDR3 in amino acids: CASSLISYEQYF. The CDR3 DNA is TGTGCCAGCAGCTTAATCTCCTACGAGCAGTACTTC.

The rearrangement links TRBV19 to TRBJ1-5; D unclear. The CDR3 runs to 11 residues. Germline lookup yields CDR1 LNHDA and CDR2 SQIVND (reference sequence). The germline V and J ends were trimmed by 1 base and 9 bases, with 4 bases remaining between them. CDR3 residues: CASSIGGPQHF. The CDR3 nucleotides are TGTGCCAGTAGTATAGGAGGGCCCCAGCATTTT.

CDR3 nucleotides: TGCGCCAGCAGCCAAGAGCCGCCGCGGACCACCACATATAATTCACCCCTCCACTTT. Translation gives CASSQEPPRTTTYNSPLHF. The chain is built from TRBV4-1 and TRBJ1-6; D unresolved. Per germline, CDR1 MGHRA and CDR2 YSYEKL. V was pared by 0 bases and J by 4 bases, with 19 bases between. CDR3 length equals 19 residues.

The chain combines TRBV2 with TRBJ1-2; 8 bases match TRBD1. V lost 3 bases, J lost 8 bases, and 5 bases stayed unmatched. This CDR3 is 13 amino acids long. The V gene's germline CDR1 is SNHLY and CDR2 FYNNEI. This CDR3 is CASSDGTGDGYTF. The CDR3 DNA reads TGTGCCAGCAGTGATGGGACAGGAGACGGCTACACCTTC.

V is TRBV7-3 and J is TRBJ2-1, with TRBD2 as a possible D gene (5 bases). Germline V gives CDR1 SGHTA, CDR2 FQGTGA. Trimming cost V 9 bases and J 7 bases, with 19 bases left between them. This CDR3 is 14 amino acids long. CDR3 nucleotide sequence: TGTGCCAGGGTCCGCACCCGAACGGGAAATGAGCAGTTCTTC. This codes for CARVRTRTGNEQFF.

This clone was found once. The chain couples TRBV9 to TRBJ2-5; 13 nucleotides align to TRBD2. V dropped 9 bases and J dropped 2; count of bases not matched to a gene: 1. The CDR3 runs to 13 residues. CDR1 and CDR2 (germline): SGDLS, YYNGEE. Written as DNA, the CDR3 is TGTGCCATACTAGCGGGGGGGCAAGAGACCCAGTACTTC. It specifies CAILAGGQETQYF.

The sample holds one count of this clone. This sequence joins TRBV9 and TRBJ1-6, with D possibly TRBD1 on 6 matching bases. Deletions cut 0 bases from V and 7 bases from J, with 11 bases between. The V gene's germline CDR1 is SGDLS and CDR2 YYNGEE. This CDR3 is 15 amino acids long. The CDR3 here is CASSVGQAGNSPLHF. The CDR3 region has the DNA TGTGCCAGCAGCGTAGGACAGGCGGGGAATTCACCCCTCCACTTT.

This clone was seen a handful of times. The CDR3 sequence is CASSVRVRGQETQYF. DNA for the CDR3: TGCGCCAGCAGCGTCCGGGTCCGCGGCCAAGAGACCCAGTACTTC. The chain recombines TRBV4-3 with TRBJ2-5; D is uncertain. This CDR3 region has 15 residues. In germline, CDR1 is LGHNA, CDR2 YSLEER. V was trimmed by 5 bases and J by 1 base, leaving 14 bases between them.

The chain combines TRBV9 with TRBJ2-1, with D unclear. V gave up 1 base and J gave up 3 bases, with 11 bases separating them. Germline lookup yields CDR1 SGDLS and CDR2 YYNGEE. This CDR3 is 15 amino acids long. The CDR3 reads CASSVTPTNYNEQFF. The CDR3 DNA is TGTGCCAGCAGCGTAACCCCTACCAACTACAATGAGCAGTTCTTC.

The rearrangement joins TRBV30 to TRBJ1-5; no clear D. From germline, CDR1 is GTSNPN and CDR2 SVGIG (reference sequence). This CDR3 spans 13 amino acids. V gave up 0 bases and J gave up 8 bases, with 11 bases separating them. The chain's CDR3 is CAWSVVEAEPQHF. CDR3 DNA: TGTGCCTGGAGTGTAGTGGAGGCCGAGCCCCAGCATTTT.

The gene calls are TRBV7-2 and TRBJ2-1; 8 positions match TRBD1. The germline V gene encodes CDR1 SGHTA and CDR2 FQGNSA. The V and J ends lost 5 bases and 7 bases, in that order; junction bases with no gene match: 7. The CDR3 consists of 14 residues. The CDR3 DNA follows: TGTGCCAGCAGCGCACGGACAGGGTGGAATGAGCAGTTCTTC. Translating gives CASSARTGWNEQFF. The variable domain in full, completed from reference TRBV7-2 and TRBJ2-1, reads GAGVSQSPSNKVTEKGKDVELRCDPISGHTALYWYRQSLGQGLEFLIYFQGNSAPDKSGLPSDRFSAERTGGSVSTLTIQRTQQEDSAVYLCASSARTGWNEQFFGPGTRLTVL.

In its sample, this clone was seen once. The CDR3 bases are TGTGCCAGCTCACGACTAGCGGGAGGACGGGACACCGGGGAGCTGTTTTTT. Its protein is CASSRLAGGRDTGELFF. This chain joins TRBV18 and TRBJ2-2, with 13 bases matching TRBD2. CDR1 is KGHSH and CDR2 is LQKENI in the germline V gene. The CDR3 runs 17 residues. J gave up 3 bases and V 4 bases, and 5 bases lay outside the gene matches.

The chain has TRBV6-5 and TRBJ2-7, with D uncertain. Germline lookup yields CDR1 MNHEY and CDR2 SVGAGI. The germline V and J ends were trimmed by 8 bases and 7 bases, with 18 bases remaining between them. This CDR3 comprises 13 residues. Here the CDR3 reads CASGITVYGEQYF. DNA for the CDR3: TGTGCCAGCGGAATCACGGTTTACGGGGAGCAGTACTTC.

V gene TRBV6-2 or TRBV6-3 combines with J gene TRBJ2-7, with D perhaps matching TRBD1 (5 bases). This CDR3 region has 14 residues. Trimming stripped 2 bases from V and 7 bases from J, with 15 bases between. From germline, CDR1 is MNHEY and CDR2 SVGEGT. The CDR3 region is CASSYVDIGVEQYF. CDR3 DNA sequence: TGTGCCAGCAGTTACGTGGACATAGGTGTTGAGCAGTACTTC.

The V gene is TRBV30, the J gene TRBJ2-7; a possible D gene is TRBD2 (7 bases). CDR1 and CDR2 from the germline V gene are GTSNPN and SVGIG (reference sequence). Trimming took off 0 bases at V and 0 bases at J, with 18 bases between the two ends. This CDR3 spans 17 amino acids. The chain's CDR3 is CAWSVGGGHRSSYEQYF. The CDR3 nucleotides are TGTGCCTGGAGTGTAGGGGGGGGACACCGATCCTCCTACGAGCAGTACTTC.

The CDR3 nucleotides read TGTGCCAGTAAGGACTATGGGGAGACGGCGCAGTATTTT. Translating it yields CASKDYGETAQYF. The chain has TRBV19 and TRBJ2-3; weak D call: TRBD2 (6 bases). Germline CDR1 is LNHDA and CDR2 is SQIVND (reference sequence). Trimming stripped 7 bases from V and 10 bases from J, with 18 bases between. The CDR3 is 13 residues long.

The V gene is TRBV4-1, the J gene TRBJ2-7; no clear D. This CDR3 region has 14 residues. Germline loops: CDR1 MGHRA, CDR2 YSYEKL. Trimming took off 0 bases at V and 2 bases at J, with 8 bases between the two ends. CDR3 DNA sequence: TGCGCCAGCAGCCAAGATTGGCCGGCCTACGAGCAGTACTTC. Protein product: CASSQDWPAYEQYF.

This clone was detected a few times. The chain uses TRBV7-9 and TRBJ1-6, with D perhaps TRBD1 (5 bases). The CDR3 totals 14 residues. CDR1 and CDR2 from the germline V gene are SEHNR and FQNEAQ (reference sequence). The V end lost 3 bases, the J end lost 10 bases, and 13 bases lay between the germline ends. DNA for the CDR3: TGTGCCAGCAGCTTCTTGGGGGTGAGCTCACCCCTCCACTTT. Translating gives CASSFLGVSSPLHF.

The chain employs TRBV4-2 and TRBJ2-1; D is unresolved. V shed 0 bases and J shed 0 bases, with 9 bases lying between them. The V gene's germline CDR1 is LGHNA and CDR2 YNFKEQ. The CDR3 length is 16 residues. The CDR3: CASSQDWAVSYNEQFF. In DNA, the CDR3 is TGTGCCAGCAGCCAAGATTGGGCGGTCTCCTACAATGAGCAGTTCTTC.

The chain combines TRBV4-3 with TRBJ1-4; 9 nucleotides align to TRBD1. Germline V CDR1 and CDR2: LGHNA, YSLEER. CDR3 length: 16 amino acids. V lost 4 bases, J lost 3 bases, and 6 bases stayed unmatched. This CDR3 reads CASSRNTGGSNEKLFF. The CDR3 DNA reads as TGCGCCAGCAGCCGGAACACAGGGGGCTCTAATGAAAAACTGTTTTTT.

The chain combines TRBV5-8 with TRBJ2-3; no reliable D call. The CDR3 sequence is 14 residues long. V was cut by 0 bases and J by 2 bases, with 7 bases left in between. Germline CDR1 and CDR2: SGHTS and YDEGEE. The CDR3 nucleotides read TGTGCCAGCAGCTTGGGACTTCTCACAGATACGCAGTATTTT. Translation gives CASSLGLLTDTQYF.

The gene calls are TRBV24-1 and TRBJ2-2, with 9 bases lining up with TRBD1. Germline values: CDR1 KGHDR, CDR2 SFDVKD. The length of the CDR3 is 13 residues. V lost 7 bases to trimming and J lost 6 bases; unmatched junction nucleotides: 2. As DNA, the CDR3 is TGTGCCACCAGACAGGGGGCTGCCGGGGAGCTGTTTTTT. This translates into CATRQGAAGELFF.

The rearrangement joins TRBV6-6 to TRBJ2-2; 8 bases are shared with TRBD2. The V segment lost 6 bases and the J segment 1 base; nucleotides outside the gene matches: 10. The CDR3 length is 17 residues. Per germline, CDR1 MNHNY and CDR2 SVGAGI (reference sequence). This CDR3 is CASSRTATSGNTGELFF. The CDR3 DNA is TGTGCCAGCAGCCGAACCGCTACTAGCGGGAACACCGGGGAGCTGTTTTTT.

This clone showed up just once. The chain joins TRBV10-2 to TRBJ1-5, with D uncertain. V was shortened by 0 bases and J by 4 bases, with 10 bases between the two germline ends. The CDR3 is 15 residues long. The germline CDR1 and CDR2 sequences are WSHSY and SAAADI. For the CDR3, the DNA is TGCGCCAGCAGTGAGTCTGGGGTGCCGAATCAGCCCCAGCATTTT. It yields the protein CASSESGVPNQPQHF.